The clone carrying this T cell receptor beta chain appeared once. Germline V gene sequence: CDR1 LNHDA, CDR2 SQIVND (reference sequence). The CDR3 extends over 14 amino acids. The germline V and J ends were trimmed by 9 bases and 1 base, with 12 bases remaining between them. This record comes from a study of blood T cell repertoires in COVID-19. On the study more broadly: Italy, Spain and the United States were the sources of the convalescent and acute COVID-19 samples.

The assay was immunoSEQ multiplex PCR, and TCRdb's table has in-frame clones only and misses some. The sample shows about 41,000 clones, roughly 85% of them seen only once. What was sequenced was peripheral blood. The chain is built from TRBV19 and TRBJ2-2; D is unclear. The clonotype was recovered from a man aged 60 to 69 with acute or convalescent COVID-19. The CDR3 loop reads CASSVNMNTGELFF. CDR3 bases: TGTGCCAGCTCAGTAAATATGAACACCGGGGAGCTGTTTTTT. Variable domain in full (rest from reference TRBV19 and TRBJ2-2): DGGITQSPKYLFRKEGQNVTLSCEQNLNHDAMYWYRQDPGQGLRLIYYSQIVNDFQKGDIAEGYSVSREKKESFPLTVTSAQKNPTAFYLCASSVNMNTGELFFGEGSRLTVL.